The 5 T cell receptor beta chains in this list originate from one sample, sequenced in a study of OX40 agonist ivuxolimab in advanced cancers. The method was the immunoSEQ multiplex PCR assay. This is the immuneACCESS table as TCRdb keeps it, with only in-frame sequences that have V and J called. A part of the clones is gone; compared with another copy, unresolved V genes explain less than half, and the rest is unexplained. This sample holds about 55,000 clones; 75% to 90% were observed only once. Roughly 13% of the sample is in the top ten clones. The input for sequencing was CD4+ or CD8+ T cells sorted from blood, taken in a trial of the OX40 agonist ivuxolimab. Receptor source: an adult with an advanced solid tumor such as melanoma, head and neck, liver or kidney cancer.

In the case of this clone: At one end the junction does not follow the germline gene, possibly because of a read error. The rearrangement links TRBV6-1 to TRBJ2-7, with a tentative D call TRBD2 (6 bases). CDR1 is MNHNS, CDR2 SASEGT, per germline. This CDR3 is built from 10 residues. CDR3 coding DNA: TGCGCCACCGGGACTTACGAGCAGTACTTC. This encodes CATGTYEQYF.

V and J are TRBV9 and TRBJ1-4; unclear D gene. V lost 0 bases to trimming and J lost 0 bases, with 6 bases between them. Germline V CDR1 and CDR2: SGDLS, YYNGEE. The CDR3 totals 15 residues. The CDR3 loop is CASSVVGTTNEKLFF. CDR3 DNA sequence: TGTGCCAGCAGCGTAGTGGGGACAACTAATGAAAAACTGTTTTTT.

This chain connects TRBV9 to TRBJ1-4; D gene ambiguous. V was clipped by 0 bases and J by 2 bases, with 8 bases between them. The CDR3 consists of 15 residues. Germline V gene sequence: CDR1 SGDLS, CDR2 YYNGEE. The CDR3 protein is CASSVGGVTNEKLFF. CDR3 nucleotides: TGTGCCAGCAGCGTAGGTGGGGTCACTAATGAAAAACTGTTTTTT.

This rearrangement joins TRBV5-1 to TRBJ2-1, with D unclear. Trimming stripped 1 base from V and 7 bases from J, with 15 bases between. Looked up from germline, CDR1 is SGHRS and CDR2 is YFSETQ. The CDR3 is 15 amino acids. The CDR3 loop is CASSLFSHPRNEQFF. In DNA form, the CDR3 reads TGCGCCAGCAGCTTGTTTTCACACCCGAGGAATGAGCAGTTCTTC. Combining the CDR3 with reference TRBV5-1 and TRBJ2-1 gives the whole variable domain KAGVTQTPRYLIKTRGQQVTLSCSPISGHRSVSWYQQTPGQGLQFLFEYFSETQRNKGNFPGRFSGRQFSNSRSEMNVSTLELGDSALYLCASSLFSHPRNEQFFGPGTRLTVL.

The chain is built from TRBV28 and TRBJ2-2; D uncertain. The CDR3 has 12 amino acids. Germline V lookup: CDR1 MDHEN, CDR2 SYDVKM. The V gene lost 2 bases and the J gene lost 6 bases, with 4 bases spanning the gap. This chain's CDR3 is CASSLGPGELFF. CDR3 DNA: TGTGCCAGCAGTTTAGGACCCGGGGAGCTGTTTTTT.